The subject of this entry is one T cell receptor (beta chain). This entry belongs to a study of CD8 T cells in Susac syndrome. A quantity of about 0.5 to 1 ug RNA underwent reverse transcription using random hexamers. Using its own MiXCR run on the immunoSEQ multiplex PCR reads, TCRdb lists one record per CDR3 protein. The sample yields some 68,000 distinct CDR3 sequences, around 93% seen once. Source material: CD4+ T cells from PBMCs. The receptor was isolated from a human donor with Susac syndrome.

The CDR3 coding sequence is TGTGCCAGCAGCCCGTACGGGAGGGACCCGCTCGGTCCCCAAGAGACCCAGTACTTC. Protein: CASSPYGRDPLGPQETQYF. The chain is built from TRBV3-1 and TRBJ2-5; TRBD2 matches at 8 bases. The CDR3 is made up of 19 amino acids. CDR1 is LGHDT and CDR2 is YNNKEL in the germline V gene (reference sequence). Trimming removed 4 bases from V and 1 base from J; junction bases left unmatched: 17.